This T cell receptor beta chain was obtained from a study of T cells in localized non-small cell lung cancer. General observations from the study: Peak T cell clonality was found in uninvolved adjacent lung, exceeding tumor.

J lost 5 bases, V lost 2 bases, and 1 base had no gene match. The CDR3 loop spans 15 amino acids. Germline V gene lookup returns CDR1 SGHDN and CDR2 FVKESK. Libraries were prepared by immunoSEQ multiplex PCR; TCRdb keeps only in-frame clonotypes and omits some of them. The sample has about 2,000 clones, under 30% seen once. On this clone itself: Its specificity is not known.

Harvested at least 2 cm beyond the tumor margin, adjacent lung showed no atypia. V gene TRBV14 combines with J gene TRBJ2-1; 12 bases are shared with TRBD2. This clonotype originated in a woman aged 35 to 75 with stage II lung adenocarcinoma. The specimen was normal lung tissue next to the tumor, collected before any cancer treatment. The CDR3 region is CASSQWTSGDNEQFF. CDR3 bases: TGTGCCAGCAGCCAATGGACTAGCGGGGACAATGAGCAGTTCTTC.